This T cell receptor beta chain was profiled in a study of blood T cell repertoires in COVID-19. Study overall: Samples of COVID-19 (acute and convalescent) were obtained from the United States, Italy and Spain. Sources were T cells, B-cell-depleted T cells, or PBMCs; the material itself was cDNA or gDNA.

This CDR3 region has 16 residues. The V gene lost 2 bases and the J gene lost 0 bases, with 13 bases spanning the gap. Germline values: CDR1 LGHDT, CDR2 YNNKEL (reference sequence). Source study methods: Estimated nucleated cell counts came from reference gene primer amplification. TCRdb's copy holds only in-frame clones and misses some; the assay was immunoSEQ multiplex PCR. V, J and clone size are those of that table, while D and trimming were read from the DNA. The sample contains about 70,000 clones, roughly 85% of which appear only once. The V and J genes are TRBV3-1 (or the pseudogene TRBV3-2) and TRBJ2-5; perhaps TRBD2 as D (6 bases). Sequencing used peripheral blood. This receptor was identified in an elderly man with acute or convalescent COVID-19. The CDR3 loop reads CASSQFTSSYQETQYF. DNA of the CDR3: TGTGCCAGCAGCCAATTCACTAGCTCGTACCAAGAGACCCAGTACTTC.